A single sample gave rise to the 23 T cell receptor beta chains below, sequenced in a study of multiple sclerosis patients with progressive multifocal leukoencephalopathy (dated by TCRdb to about 2019). Receptors were amplified or captured by the immunoSEQ multiplex PCR assay. Entries here come from immuneACCESS through TCRdb and include only in-frame sequences with V and J called. Some clones fail to appear in such tables; in the studies checked, an unresolved V gene covers under half of the shortfall, and the cause of the remainder is unknown. This sample holds approximately 30,000 clones; 90% were observed only once. The ten top clones hold 1.3% of the sample. Explained via the paper, the time point label denotes: around eleven months of natalizumab therapy. Explained via the paper, the treatment or condition label denotes: on natalizumab therapy at sampling. Sequencing used PBMCs, obtained from a patient treated with natalizumab. All receptors derive from a human donor with multiple sclerosis.

The chain uses TRBV28 and TRBJ2-1; 7 nucleotides align to TRBD1. V was clipped by 6 bases and J by 3 bases; unmatched bases: 8. Germline CDR1 is MDHEN and CDR2 is SYDVKM. This CDR3 contains 15 residues. CDR3 DNA sequence: TGTGCCAGCAGAACAGGGGCAGTAAACTACAATGAGCAGTTCTTC. Residues: CASRTGAVNYNEQFF.

The chain is built from TRBV7-2 and TRBJ2-5, with D perhaps given as TRBD1 or TRBD2 (5 bases each). The CDR3 covers 17 residues. The V and J ends lost 5 bases and 1 base respectively, with 20 bases between them. Germline assignment: CDR1 SGHTA and CDR2 FQGNSA. CDR3 protein: CASSPLLRGSLQETQYF. The CDR3 DNA is TGTGCCAGCAGCCCCCTTCTCCGGGGCTCCCTCCAAGAGACCCAGTACTTC. Full variable domain (missing parts from reference TRBV7-2 and TRBJ2-5): GAGVSQSPSNKVTEKGKDVELRCDPISGHTALYWYRQSLGQGLEFLIYFQGNSAPDKSGLPSDRFSAERTGGSVSTLTIQRTQQEDSAVYLCASSPLLRGSLQETQYFGPGTRLLVL.

This clone was detected once. The chain has TRBV19 and TRBJ1-2; the D is unclear. Trimming shortened V by 1 base and J by 4 bases, and 7 bases separated the two germline ends. The length of the CDR3 is 13 residues. Germline V lookup: CDR1 LNHDA, CDR2 SQIVND (reference sequence). The CDR3 loop is CASSIGLGYGYTF. The CDR3 region has the DNA TGTGCCAGTAGTATAGGACTTGGCTATGGCTACACCTTC.

The chain combines TRBV27 with TRBJ1-2; TRBD1 agrees at 7 bases. The CDR3 extends over 15 amino acids. Trimming removed 2 bases from V and 4 bases from J; junction bases left unmatched: 7. Germline V gene data show CDR1 as MNHEY and CDR2 as SMNVEV (reference sequence). The CDR3: CASSLDNRGSYGYTF. The CDR3 DNA follows: TGTGCCAGCAGTTTAGACAACAGGGGTAGCTATGGCTACACCTTC.

This chain links TRBV4-3 with TRBJ2-4, with 7 bases identical to TRBD1. This CDR3 contains 16 residues. Unmatched junction bases numbered 9, after V lost 3 bases and J lost 4 bases. The germline gives CDR1 LGHNA, CDR2 YSLEER. The CDR3 is CASSQTDRLQKNIQYF. The CDR3 DNA reads as TGCGCCAGCAGCCAGACGGACAGGCTACAGAAAAACATTCAGTACTTC.

The chain combines TRBV7-2 with TRBJ1-5, with a weak D call TRBD1 (6 bases). The CDR3 has 15 amino acids. V was clipped by 5 bases and J by 1 base, with 12 bases between them. Germline V gene lookup returns CDR1 SGHTA and CDR2 FQGNSA. Written as DNA, the CDR3 is TGTGCCAGCAGCGCCCAGGGGTTAAGCAATCAGCCCCAGCATTTT. This encodes CASSAQGLSNQPQHF.

The rearrangement joins TRBV7-9 to TRBJ2-5, with D tentatively TRBD2 (7 bases). Trimming removed 1 base at V and 4 bases at J, with 13 bases between. The CDR3 sequence is 15 residues long. Germline loops: CDR1 SEHNR, CDR2 FQNEAQ (reference sequence). Written as DNA, the CDR3 is TGTGCCAGCAGCTTAGTCGGGGGGCGTCGAGAGACCCAGTACTTC. Protein: CASSLVGGRRETQYF.

This clone was found once. CDR3 bases: TGTGCCATCAATCTCGGGGGGCCTACAGATACGCAGTATTTT. This encodes CAINLGGPTDTQYF. The rearrangement links TRBV10-3 to TRBJ2-3; tentative D call: TRBD2 (7 bases). CDR3 length equals 14 residues. In germline, CDR1 is ENHRY, CDR2 SYGVKD. The V end was cut by 7 bases, the J end by 3 bases, with 14 bases between.

The chain links TRBV5-8 to TRBJ2-3; D is possibly TRBD2 (6 bases). Trimming removed 4 bases at V and 1 base at J, with 16 bases between. The CDR3 extends over 16 amino acids. In germline, CDR1 is SGHTS, CDR2 YDEGEE. This CDR3 reads CASSRPGASGTDTQYF. In DNA form, the CDR3 reads TGTGCCAGCAGCCGGCCCGGGGCTAGCGGCACAGATACGCAGTATTTT.

V is TRBV15 and J is TRBJ2-7; TRBD2 might be the D (6 bases). Germline CDR1 is LNHNV and CDR2 is YYDKDF (reference sequence). The CDR3 totals 13 residues. Trimming cost V 5 bases and J 6 bases, with 14 bases left between them. DNA of the CDR3: TGTGCCACCAGCGGGAGGAGAGGGCTCGAGCAGTACTTC. It specifies CATSGRRGLEQYF.

The CDR3 DNA reads TGTGCCAGCAGTGAGGCTAGCGGGGGACAAGAGACCCAGTACTTC. It specifies CASSEASGGQETQYF. The rearrangement links TRBV6-4 to TRBJ2-5; TRBD2 aligns across 10 bases. Germline CDR1 and CDR2: MRHNA and SNTAGT. V was clipped by 3 bases and J by 2 bases; unmatched bases: 3. This CDR3 has 15 residues.

The CDR3 DNA reads as TGTGCCACCAGCAGAGATCAGTCTGGCAATCAGCCCCAGCATTTT. Its translation: CATSRDQSGNQPQHF. V and J are TRBV15 and TRBJ1-5; D uncertain. The V gene lost 0 bases and the J gene lost 2 bases, with 8 bases spanning the gap. Germline lookup yields CDR1 LNHNV and CDR2 YYDKDF (reference sequence). The CDR3 runs to 15 residues.

This chain links TRBV6-6 with TRBJ2-1; no firm D call. CDR3 length equals 14 residues. CDR1 is MNHNY, CDR2 SVGAGI, per germline (reference sequence). V lost 6 bases to trimming and J lost 7 bases, with 16 bases between them. The CDR3 coding sequence is TGTGCCAGCAGCCATCAAAAGGATCCGAATGAGCAGTTCTTC. Its translation is CASSHQKDPNEQFF.

The V gene is TRBV5-6, the J gene TRBJ1-1; no reliable D call. The CDR3 is 14 residues long. The ends were cut back, 4 bases at V and 0 bases at J, with 10 bases in the middle. Germline CDR1 reads SGHDT; CDR2 reads YYEEEE. The CDR3 region is CASSPGTMNTEAFF. CDR3 bases: TGTGCCAGCAGCCCGGGAACCATGAACACTGAAGCTTTCTTT.

V and J are TRBV5-4 and TRBJ2-5; a possible D gene is TRBD1 (5 bases). CDR1 and CDR2 (germline): SGHNT, YYREEE (reference sequence). This CDR3 region has 13 residues. Trimming removed 5 bases at V and 1 base at J, with 9 bases between. The CDR3 nucleotides read TGTGCCAGCAGTGACAGACTCCAAGAGACCCAGTACTTC. Its protein product is CASSDRLQETQYF.

This clone came up once. The CDR3 DNA follows: TGTGCCACCAGCAGAGAGGGAAGTATCACGGAGCGAAGATTTAACACTGAAGCTTTCTTT. Amino acids: CATSREGSITERRFNTEAFF. This chain links TRBV15 with TRBJ1-1, with D hard to call. The CDR3 has 20 residues. Per the germline V gene, CDR1 is LNHNV and CDR2 is YYDKDF (reference sequence). Between the trimmed V and J ends, which lost 0 bases and 2 bases, there was a span of 25 bases.

CDR3 sequence: CASSRGGVAGATDTQYF. The CDR3 DNA follows: TGTGCCAGCAGCCGGGGTGGGGTTGCAGGGGCCACAGATACGCAGTATTTT. This chain links TRBV4-2 with TRBJ2-3; D possibly corresponds to TRBD1 (6 bases). Germline-derived CDR1 and CDR2 are LGHNA and YNFKEQ. The V and J ends lost 4 bases and 2 bases respectively, with 19 bases between them. This CDR3 has 17 amino acids.

The rearrangement links TRBV10-1 to TRBJ2-7; D may be TRBD1 (6 bases). In germline, CDR1 is WNHNN, CDR2 SYGVQD (reference sequence). This CDR3 spans 14 amino acids. Trimming stripped 4 bases from V and 2 bases from J, with 12 bases between. In DNA, the CDR3 is TGCGCCAGCAGTGGTGGGGGCCCCCCCTACGAGCAGTACTTC. Protein: CASSGGGPPYEQYF.

This clone was seen more than once but under ten times. The chain combines TRBV4-3 with TRBJ2-2, with 7 bases matching TRBD2. The germline V gene has CDR1 LGHNA and CDR2 YSLEER. The CDR3 totals 16 residues. With 0 bases clipped from V and 1 base from J, the junction kept 2 bases outside the gene matches. This CDR3 reads CASSQDPGGNTGELFF. CDR3 nucleotide sequence: TGCGCCAGCAGCCAAGACCCGGGGGGGAACACCGGGGAGCTGTTTTTT.

This sequence joins TRBV28 and TRBJ1-2, with a possible D match to TRBD1 (6 bases). Trimming stripped 8 bases from V and 0 bases from J, with 10 bases between. The CDR3 contains 13 residues. The germline V gene encodes CDR1 MDHEN and CDR2 SYDVKM. The chain's CDR3 is CASLGAPNYGYTF. CDR3 nucleotide sequence: TGTGCCAGCCTGGGGGCGCCTAACTATGGCTACACCTTC.

The rearrangement uses TRBV6-1 and TRBJ2-5; possibly TRBD2 for D (5 bases). The J call may not be correct, given that the DNA end is closer to TRBJ2-7. The germline V gene has CDR1 MNHNS and CDR2 SASEGT. The CDR3 is 13 amino acids. CDR3 sequence reads: CASSAGPEGEQYF. For the CDR3, the DNA is TGTGCCAGCTCAGCCGGGCCCGAGGGCGAGCAGTACTTC.

The V gene is TRBV9, the J gene TRBJ2-1; 11 bases are a match to TRBD2. V was clipped by 3 bases and J by 9 bases; unmatched bases: 11. CDR3 length: 16 residues. Germline CDR1 is SGDLS and CDR2 is YYNGEE. The CDR3 DNA sequence: TGTGCCAGCAGCGCCATACTAGCGGGGGCCCCGGGTGAGCAGTTCTTC. This gives the protein CASSAILAGAPGEQFF.

This clone was counted a few times. This chain uses TRBV6-6 with TRBJ1-3; no firm D call. The CDR3 has 15 residues. V was pared by 3 bases and J by 0 bases, with 9 bases between. CDR1 and CDR2 (germline): MNHNY, SVGAGI (reference sequence). CDR3: CASSYGSRSGNTIYF. The CDR3 DNA follows: TGTGCCAGCAGTTATGGCAGTCGCTCTGGAAACACCATATATTTT.